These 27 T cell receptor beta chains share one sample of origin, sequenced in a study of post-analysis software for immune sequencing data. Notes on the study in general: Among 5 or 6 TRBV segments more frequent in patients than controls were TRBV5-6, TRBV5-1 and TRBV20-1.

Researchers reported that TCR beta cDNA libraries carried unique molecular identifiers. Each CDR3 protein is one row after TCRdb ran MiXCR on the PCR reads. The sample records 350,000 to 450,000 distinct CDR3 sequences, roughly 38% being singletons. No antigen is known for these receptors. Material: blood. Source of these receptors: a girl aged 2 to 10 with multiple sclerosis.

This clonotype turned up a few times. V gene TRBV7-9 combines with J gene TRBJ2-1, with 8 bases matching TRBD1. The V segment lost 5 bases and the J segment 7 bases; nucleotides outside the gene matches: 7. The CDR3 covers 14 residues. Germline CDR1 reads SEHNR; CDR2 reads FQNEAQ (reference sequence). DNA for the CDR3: TGTGCCAGCAGCCCCGGGACAGGTTTTAATGAGCAGTTCTTC. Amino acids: CASSPGTGFNEQFF.

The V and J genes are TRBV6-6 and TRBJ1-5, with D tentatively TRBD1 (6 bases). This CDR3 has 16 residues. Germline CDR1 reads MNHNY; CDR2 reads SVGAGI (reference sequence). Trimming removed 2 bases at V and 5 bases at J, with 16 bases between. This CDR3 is CASSYPPGTRDQPQHF. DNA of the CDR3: TGTGCCAGCAGTTACCCCCCGGGGACAAGAGATCAGCCCCAGCATTTT.

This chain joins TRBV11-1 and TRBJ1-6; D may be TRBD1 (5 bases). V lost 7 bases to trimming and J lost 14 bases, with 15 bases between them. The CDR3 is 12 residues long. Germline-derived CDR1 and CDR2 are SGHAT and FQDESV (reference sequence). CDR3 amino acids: CASTEGSRSLHF. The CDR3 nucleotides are TGTGCCAGCACGGAGGGGAGTCGATCCCTCCACTTT.

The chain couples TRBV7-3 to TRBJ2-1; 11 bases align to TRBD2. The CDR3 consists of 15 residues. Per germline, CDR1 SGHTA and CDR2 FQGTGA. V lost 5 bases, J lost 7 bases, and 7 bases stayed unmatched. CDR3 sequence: CASSLLAGVGNEQFF. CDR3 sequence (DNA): TGTGCCAGCAGCCTACTAGCGGGAGTGGGTAATGAGCAGTTCTTC. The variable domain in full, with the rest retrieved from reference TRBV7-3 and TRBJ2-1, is GAGVSQTPSNKVTEKGKYVELRCDPISGHTALYWYRQSLGQGPEFLIYFQGTGAADDSGLPNDRFFAVRPEGSVSTLKIQRTERGDSAVYLCASSLLAGVGNEQFFGPGTRLTVL.

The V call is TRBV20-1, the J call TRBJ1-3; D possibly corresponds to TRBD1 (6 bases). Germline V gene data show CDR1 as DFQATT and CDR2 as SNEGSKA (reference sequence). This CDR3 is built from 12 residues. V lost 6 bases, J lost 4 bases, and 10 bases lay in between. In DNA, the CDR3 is TGCAGTGCGGGGGACAACGGAAACACCATATATTTT. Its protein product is CSAGDNGNTIYF.

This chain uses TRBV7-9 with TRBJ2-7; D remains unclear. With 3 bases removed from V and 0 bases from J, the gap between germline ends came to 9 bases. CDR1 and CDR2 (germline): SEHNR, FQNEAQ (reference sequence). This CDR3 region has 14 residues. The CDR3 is CASSFISTSYEQYF. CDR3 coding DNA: TGTGCCAGCAGCTTTATATCGACCTCCTACGAGCAGTACTTC.

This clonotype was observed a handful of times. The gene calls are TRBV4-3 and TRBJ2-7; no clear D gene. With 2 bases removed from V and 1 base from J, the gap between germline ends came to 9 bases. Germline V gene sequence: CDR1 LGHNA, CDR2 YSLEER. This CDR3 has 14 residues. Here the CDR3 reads CASSQYAHSYEQYF. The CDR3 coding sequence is TGCGCCAGCAGCCAATACGCGCATTCCTACGAGCAGTACTTC.

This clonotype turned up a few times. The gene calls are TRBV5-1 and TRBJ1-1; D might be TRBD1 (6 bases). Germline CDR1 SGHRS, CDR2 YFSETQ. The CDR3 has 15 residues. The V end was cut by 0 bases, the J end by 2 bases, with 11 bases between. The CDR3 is CASSLVGHGNTEAFF. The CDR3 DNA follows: TGCGCCAGCAGCTTGGTGGGACATGGAAACACTGAAGCTTTCTTT.

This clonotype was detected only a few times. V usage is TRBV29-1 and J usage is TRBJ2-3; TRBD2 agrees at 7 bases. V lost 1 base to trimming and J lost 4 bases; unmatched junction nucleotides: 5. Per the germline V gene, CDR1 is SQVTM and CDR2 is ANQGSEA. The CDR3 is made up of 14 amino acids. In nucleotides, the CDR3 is TGCAGCGTTGAAGGGGAGGGGAGGGCAGATACGCAGTATTTT. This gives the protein CSVEGEGRADTQYF.

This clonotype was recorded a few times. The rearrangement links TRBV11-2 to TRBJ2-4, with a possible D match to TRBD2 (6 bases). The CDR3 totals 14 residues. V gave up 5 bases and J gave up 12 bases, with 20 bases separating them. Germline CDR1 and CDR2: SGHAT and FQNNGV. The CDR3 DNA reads TGTGCCAGCAGCATAACCGGGACGGGGGTCGGTCAGTACTTC. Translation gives CASSITGTGVGQYF.

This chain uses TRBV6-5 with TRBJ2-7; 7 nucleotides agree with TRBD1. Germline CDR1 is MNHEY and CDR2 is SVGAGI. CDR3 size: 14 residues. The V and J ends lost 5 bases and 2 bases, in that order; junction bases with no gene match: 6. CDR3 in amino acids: CASSGTATTYEQYF. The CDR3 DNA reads TGTGCCAGCAGTGGGACAGCCACGACCTACGAGCAGTACTTC.

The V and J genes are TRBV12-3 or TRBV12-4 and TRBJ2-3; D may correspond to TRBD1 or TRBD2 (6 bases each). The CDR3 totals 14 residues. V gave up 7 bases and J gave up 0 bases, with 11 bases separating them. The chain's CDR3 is CASMRGTSTDTQYF. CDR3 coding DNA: TGTGCCAGCATGAGGGGGACTAGCACAGATACGCAGTATTTT.

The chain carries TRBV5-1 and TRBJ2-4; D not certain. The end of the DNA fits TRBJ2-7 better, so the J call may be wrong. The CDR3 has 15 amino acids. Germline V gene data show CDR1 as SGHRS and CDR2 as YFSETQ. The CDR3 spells CASSLEVKEADEQYF. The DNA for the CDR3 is TGCGCCAGCAGCTTGGAGGTAAAAGAGGCGGACGAGCAGTACTTC.

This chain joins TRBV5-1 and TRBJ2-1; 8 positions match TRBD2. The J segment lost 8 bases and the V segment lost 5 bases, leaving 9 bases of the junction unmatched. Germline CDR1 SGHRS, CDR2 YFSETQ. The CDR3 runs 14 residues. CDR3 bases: TGCGCCAGCAGTAACGGGGGGGCTTATGATGAGCAGTTCTTC. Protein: CASSNGGAYDEQFF.

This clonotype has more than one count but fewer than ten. The CDR3 here is CASSQDPSFTGGQETQYF. As DNA, the CDR3 is TGCGCCAGCAGCCAAGATCCTTCATTTACAGGGGGACAAGAGACCCAGTACTTC. The V gene is TRBV4-1, the J gene TRBJ2-5; 8 bases agree with TRBD1. The CDR3 is 18 residues long. CDR1 is MGHRA, CDR2 YSYEKL, per germline. V trimming: 0 bases; J trimming: 2 bases; junction bases outside the gene matches: 11.

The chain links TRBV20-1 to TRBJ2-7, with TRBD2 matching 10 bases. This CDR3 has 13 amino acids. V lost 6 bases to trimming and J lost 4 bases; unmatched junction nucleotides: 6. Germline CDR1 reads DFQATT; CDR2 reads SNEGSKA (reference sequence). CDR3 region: CSAPSTSGYEQYF. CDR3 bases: TGCAGTGCGCCCTCGACTAGCGGGTACGAGCAGTACTTC.

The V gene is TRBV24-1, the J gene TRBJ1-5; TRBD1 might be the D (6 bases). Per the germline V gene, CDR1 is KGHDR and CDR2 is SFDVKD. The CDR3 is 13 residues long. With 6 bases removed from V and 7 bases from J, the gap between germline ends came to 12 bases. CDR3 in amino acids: CATSTTGGQPQHF. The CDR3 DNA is TGTGCCACCAGTACGACAGGTGGCCAGCCCCAGCATTTT.

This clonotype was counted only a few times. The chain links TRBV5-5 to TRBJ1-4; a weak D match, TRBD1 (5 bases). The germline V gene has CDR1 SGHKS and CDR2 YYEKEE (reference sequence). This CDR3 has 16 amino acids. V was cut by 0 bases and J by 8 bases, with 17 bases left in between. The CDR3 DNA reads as TGTGCCAGCAGCTTGGTCTACAGATCCGGACAAGAAAAACTGTTTTTT. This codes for CASSLVYRSGQEKLFF. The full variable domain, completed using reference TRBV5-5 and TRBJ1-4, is DAGVTQSPTHLIKTRGQQVTLRCSPISGHKSVSWYQQVLGQGPQFIFQYYEKEERGRGNFPDRFSARQFPNYSSELNVNALLLGDSALYLCASSLVYRSGQEKLFFGSGTQLSVL.

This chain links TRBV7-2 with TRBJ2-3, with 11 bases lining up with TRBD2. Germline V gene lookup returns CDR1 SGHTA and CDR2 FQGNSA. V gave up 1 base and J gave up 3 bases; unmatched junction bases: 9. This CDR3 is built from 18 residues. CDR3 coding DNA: TGTGCCAGCAGCTTAGACCCCCTAGCGGGAGGAGGAACAGATACGCAGTATTTT. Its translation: CASSLDPLAGGGTDTQYF.

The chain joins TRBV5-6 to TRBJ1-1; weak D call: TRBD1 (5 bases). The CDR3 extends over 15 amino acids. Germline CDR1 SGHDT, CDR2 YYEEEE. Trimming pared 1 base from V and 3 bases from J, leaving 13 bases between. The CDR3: CASSLNAGFDTEAFF. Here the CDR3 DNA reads TGTGCCAGCAGCTTGAATGCAGGGTTCGACACTGAAGCTTTCTTT.

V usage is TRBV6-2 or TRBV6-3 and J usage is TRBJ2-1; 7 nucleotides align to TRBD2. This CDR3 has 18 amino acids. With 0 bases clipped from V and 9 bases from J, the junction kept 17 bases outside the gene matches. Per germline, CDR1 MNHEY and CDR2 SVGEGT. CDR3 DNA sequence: TGTGCCAGCAGTTACTCGATCGGACGACTAGAAGCGGGATTTGAGCAGTTCTTC. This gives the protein CASSYSIGRLEAGFEQFF.

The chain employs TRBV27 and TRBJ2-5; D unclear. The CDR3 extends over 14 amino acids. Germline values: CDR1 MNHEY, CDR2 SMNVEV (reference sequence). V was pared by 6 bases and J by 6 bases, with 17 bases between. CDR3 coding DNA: TGTGCCAGCAGAGCTCTAGGGCAGGCGAAGACCCAGTACTTC. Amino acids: CASRALGQAKTQYF.

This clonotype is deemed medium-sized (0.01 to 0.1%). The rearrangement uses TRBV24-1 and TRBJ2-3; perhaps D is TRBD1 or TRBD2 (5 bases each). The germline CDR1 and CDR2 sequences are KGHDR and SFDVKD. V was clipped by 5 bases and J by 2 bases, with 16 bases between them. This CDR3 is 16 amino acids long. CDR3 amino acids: CATSVGDVMPTDTQYF. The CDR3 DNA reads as TGTGCCACCAGTGTGGGGGACGTAATGCCCACAGATACGCAGTATTTT.

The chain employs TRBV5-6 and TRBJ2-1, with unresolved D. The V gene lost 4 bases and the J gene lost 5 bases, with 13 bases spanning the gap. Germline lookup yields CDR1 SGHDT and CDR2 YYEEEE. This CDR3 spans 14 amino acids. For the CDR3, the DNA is TGTGCCAGCAGCGGTCCAGAAATTCACAATGAGCAGTTCTTC. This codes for CASSGPEIHNEQFF. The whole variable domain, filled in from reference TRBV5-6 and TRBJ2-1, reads DAGVTQSPTHLIKTRGQQVTLRCSPKSGHDTVSWYQQALGQGPQFIFQYYEEEERQRGNFPDRFSGHQFPNYSSELNVNALLLGDSALYLCASSGPEIHNEQFFGPGTRLTVL.

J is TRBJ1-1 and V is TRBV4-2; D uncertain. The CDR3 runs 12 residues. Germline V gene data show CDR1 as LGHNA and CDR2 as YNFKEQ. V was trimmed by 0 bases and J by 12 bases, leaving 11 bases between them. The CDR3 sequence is CASSQDVQRPFF. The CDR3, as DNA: TGTGCCAGCAGCCAAGATGTACAAAGACCTTTCTTT.

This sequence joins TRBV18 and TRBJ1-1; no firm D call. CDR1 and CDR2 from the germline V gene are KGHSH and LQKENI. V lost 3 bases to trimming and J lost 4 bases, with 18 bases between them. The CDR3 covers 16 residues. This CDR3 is CASSPTRSYLGTEAFF. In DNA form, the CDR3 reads TGTGCCAGCTCACCGACCCGATCCTATTTGGGCACTGAAGCTTTCTTT.

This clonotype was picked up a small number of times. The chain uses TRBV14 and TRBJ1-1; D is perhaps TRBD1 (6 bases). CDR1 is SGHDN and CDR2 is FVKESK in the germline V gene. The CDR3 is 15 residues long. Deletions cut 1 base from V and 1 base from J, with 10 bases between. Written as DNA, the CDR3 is TGTGCCAGCAGCCAAGTGGGGGGCTCGAACACTGAAGCTTTCTTT. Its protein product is CASSQVGGSNTEAFF.